The 26 T cell receptor beta chains presented below share a single source sample, sequenced in a study of blood T cell repertoires in COVID-19. TCRdb keeps only in-frame clones here, not all; method: immunoSEQ multiplex PCR. The data show 190,000 or so clones, with roughly 89% seen just once and around 1% held by the top ten. The sequenced sample was peripheral blood. All receptors derive from a woman younger than 30 who had recovered from COVID-19.

This clone has a handful of counts. At the DNA level, this CDR3 is encoded by other sequences in the same sample as well. The rearrangement uses TRBV15 and TRBJ2-3; 7 bases align to TRBD1. The J segment lost 1 base and the V segment lost 0 bases, leaving 4 bases of the junction unmatched. The CDR3 runs to 16 residues. CDR1 LNHNV and CDR2 YYDKDF come from the germline V gene (reference sequence). CDR3 nucleotides: TGTGCCACCAGCAGAGATAGAGGACAGGGCACAGATACGCAGTATTTT. Translating gives CATSRDRGQGTDTQYF.

The rearrangement joins TRBV7-2 to TRBJ2-2, with 7 bases fitting TRBD2. Trimming took 6 bases from V and 3 from J; bases not matched to a gene: 1. The CDR3 is 13 amino acids. CDR1 and CDR2 (germline): SGHTA, FQGNSA. Written as DNA, the CDR3 is TGTGCCAGCAGGCTAGCGGACACCGGGGAGCTGTTTTTT. Residues: CASRLADTGELFF.

This clone was detected only a few times. The chain employs TRBV6-5 and TRBJ2-5; TRBD2 agrees at 10 bases. CDR1 is MNHEY and CDR2 is SVGAGI in the germline V gene. The CDR3 loop spans 15 amino acids. The V gene end was trimmed by 6 bases and the J gene end by 4 bases; junction bases not matched to a gene: 8. The CDR3 here is CASSPSGRATETQYF. The CDR3 DNA reads as TGTGCCAGCAGCCCCAGCGGGAGGGCCACAGAGACCCAGTACTTC.

This chain connects TRBV7-3 to TRBJ2-6; D is uncertain. Trimming took off 4 bases at V and 0 bases at J, with 7 bases between the two ends. Germline CDR1 and CDR2: SGHTA and FQGTGA. The CDR3 is 15 residues long. The CDR3 nucleotides read TGTGCCAGCAGCTCCACGGGCTCTGGGGCCAACGTCCTGACTTTC. Its translation is CASSSTGSGANVLTF. Complete variable domain (other parts from reference TRBV7-3 and TRBJ2-6): GAGVSQTPSNKVTEKGKYVELRCDPISGHTALYWYRQSLGQGPEFLIYFQGTGAADDSGLPNDRFFAVRPEGSVSTLKIQRTERGDSAVYLCASSSTGSGANVLTFGAGSRLTVL.

The rearrangement joins TRBV11-2 to TRBJ2-5, with D perhaps TRBD2 (7 bases). The CDR3 has 15 amino acids. Germline V lookup: CDR1 SGHAT, CDR2 FQNNGV. With 4 bases removed from V and 6 bases from J, the gap between germline ends came to 18 bases. CDR3 region: CASSSLWGGPQTQYF. The DNA of the CDR3 is TGTGCCAGCAGCTCTTTATGGGGGGGCCCACAGACCCAGTACTTC.

This clone showed up just once. This chain uses TRBV5-1 with TRBJ1-1; D uncertain. The CDR3 is made up of 14 amino acids. V lost 0 bases, J lost 2 bases, and 8 bases lay in between. CDR1 and CDR2 (germline): SGHRS, YFSETQ. This CDR3 reads CASSLVASNTEAFF. The CDR3 DNA is TGCGCCAGCAGCTTGGTGGCATCTAACACTGAAGCTTTCTTT.

The rearrangement joins TRBV3-1 (or the pseudogene TRBV3-2) to TRBJ1-2; 7 bases line up with TRBD1. The CDR3 has 15 amino acids. CDR1 and CDR2 (germline): LGHDT, YNNKEL (reference sequence). The V and J ends lost 4 bases and 4 bases, in that order; junction bases with no gene match: 9. DNA of the CDR3: TGTGCCAGCAGCCCGGGTAGGGACAGCCTCTATGGCTACACCTTC. It is translated as CASSPGRDSLYGYTF.

The V gene is TRBV24-1, the J gene TRBJ2-7; D gene uncertain. CDR1 is KGHDR, CDR2 SFDVKD, per germline. The CDR3 contains 14 residues. The V and J ends lost 0 bases and 3 bases respectively, with 8 bases between them. CDR3 bases: TGTGCCACCAGTGATTTGGTGGCGGACTACGAGCAGTACGTC. Translation gives CATSDLVADYEQYV.

The chain employs TRBV6-2 or TRBV6-3 and TRBJ2-7; 9 positions match TRBD1. Germline loops: CDR1 MNHEY, CDR2 SVGEGT. With V trimmed by 2 bases and J by 3 bases, 11 bases remained unmatched. The CDR3 consists of 17 residues. As DNA, the CDR3 is TGTGCCAGCAGTTACGATTTGAGGCGGACAGGGGACTACGAGCAGTACTTC. Translating it yields CASSYDLRRTGDYEQYF.

The chain carries TRBV7-9 and TRBJ1-5; possible D gene TRBD1, 6 bases. The germline V gene encodes CDR1 SEHNR and CDR2 FQNEAQ (reference sequence). The CDR3 sequence is 13 residues long. The V end was cut by 4 bases, the J end by 5 bases, with 9 bases between. For the CDR3, the DNA is TGTGCCAGCAGCTGGGGGCGCGATCAGCCCCAGCATTTT. Translation gives CASSWGRDQPQHF.

CDR3 coding DNA: TGTGCCAGCAGTTACATAGCGGGAGGCTTCTACGAGCAGTACGTC. This encodes CASSYIAGGFYEQYV. The V gene is TRBV6-2 or TRBV6-3, the J gene TRBJ2-7; 10 nucleotides align to TRBD2. V was clipped by 2 bases and J by 3 bases; unmatched bases: 4. This CDR3 region has 15 residues. From germline, CDR1 is MNHEY and CDR2 SVGEGT.

The V gene is TRBV5-8, the J gene TRBJ2-1; 7 bases agree with TRBD1. V lost 7 bases, J lost 3 bases, and 7 bases stayed unmatched. CDR3 length: 14 amino acids. Germline V gives CDR1 SGHTS, CDR2 YDEGEE. The chain's CDR3 is CASCRQGDYNEQFF. CDR3 bases: TGTGCCAGCTGCCGACAGGGAGACTACAATGAGCAGTTCTTC.

This chain connects TRBV9 to TRBJ2-7, with D maybe TRBD1 (6 bases). The CDR3 totals 14 residues. V lost 4 bases and J lost 4, with 15 bases in between. The germline gives CDR1 SGDLS, CDR2 YYNGEE. The CDR3 bases are TGTGCCAGCAGCCCGACAGAGGGGGAATACGAGCAGTACTTC. Protein product: CASSPTEGEYEQYF.

The chain recombines TRBV19 with TRBJ1-2; D not certain. Trimming removed 5 bases from V and 5 bases from J, with 15 bases in between. There are 14 residues in the CDR3. CDR1 is LNHDA and CDR2 is SQIVND in the germline V gene (reference sequence). The CDR3 bases are TGTGCCAGTAGTCCGCCCCAGGCGCCTTATGGCTACACCTTC. Encoded protein: CASSPPQAPYGYTF.

This clone was seen just once. This chain links TRBV12-5 with TRBJ2-2; possible D gene TRBD1, 6 bases. Per germline, CDR1 LGHNT and CDR2 FRNRAP. The CDR3 extends over 16 amino acids. V dropped 3 bases and J dropped 1 base, with 12 bases sitting between them. Written as DNA, the CDR3 is TGTGCTAGTGGTTTCACCGGGACATTGAACACCGGGGAGCTGTTTTTT. This codes for CASGFTGTLNTGELFF.

V and J are TRBV5-1 and TRBJ2-5; the D gene is possibly TRBD1 (6 bases). V lost 5 bases and J lost 0, with 11 bases in between. This CDR3 is built from 14 residues. Germline V gene lookup returns CDR1 SGHRS and CDR2 YFSETQ. The CDR3 protein is CASSGGGNQETQYF. CDR3 sequence (DNA): TGCGCCAGCAGTGGGGGCGGCAACCAAGAGACCCAGTACTTC. The whole variable domain, filled in from reference TRBV5-1 and TRBJ2-5, reads KAGVTQTPRYLIKTRGQQVTLSCSPISGHRSVSWYQQTPGQGLQFLFEYFSETQRNKGNFPGRFSGRQFSNSRSEMNVSTLELGDSALYLCASSGGGNQETQYFGPGTRLLVL.

The V and J genes are TRBV14 and TRBJ2-3; 8 nucleotides line up with TRBD1. The CDR3 runs 16 residues. V lost 0 bases and J lost 6; bases outside the gene matches: 8. Germline V gene data show CDR1 as SGHDN and CDR2 as FVKESK. CDR3 sequence: CASSQDLGQGRDTQYF. The CDR3 nucleotides read TGTGCCAGCAGCCAAGATCTAGGACAGGGACGCGATACGCAGTATTTT. The full variable domain, in which reference TRBV14 and TRBJ2-3 provide the parts outside the CDR3, is EAGVTQFPSHSVIEKGQTVTLRCDPISGHDNLYWYRRVMGKEIKFLLHFVKESKQDESGMPNNRFLAERTGGTYSTLKVQPAELEDSGVYFCASSQDLGQGRDTQYFGPGTRLTVL.

This clone came up many times. V gene TRBV6-2 or TRBV6-3 combines with J gene TRBJ2-3; a weak D match, TRBD2 (6 bases). CDR3 length equals 14 residues. With 2 bases removed from V and 4 bases from J, the gap between germline ends came to 10 bases. Germline V lookup: CDR1 MNHEY, CDR2 SVGEGT. CDR3 sequence reads: CASSYERVSDTQYF. The CDR3 coding sequence is TGTGCCAGCAGTTACGAGCGGGTCTCAGATACGCAGTATTTT.

This chain connects TRBV29-1 to TRBJ2-1, with 11 bases lining up with TRBD2. Trimming removed 1 base from V and 6 bases from J; junction bases left unmatched: 8. CDR3 size: 16 residues. Looked up from germline, CDR1 is SQVTM and CDR2 is ANQGSEA. CDR3 residues: CSVEGPTSGVPNEQFF. The CDR3 nucleotides are TGCAGCGTTGAAGGCCCGACTAGCGGGGTACCCAATGAGCAGTTCTTC.

A few counts support this clone. This chain links TRBV21-1 with TRBJ2-3; whether TRBD1, the table's D call, matches the DNA was not checked. TRBV21-1 is listed as a pseudogene. The CDR3 extends over 15 amino acids. CDR3 nucleotide sequence: TGTGCCAGCAGCAAAGGGGACAGGGTCGGAGATACGCAGTATTTT. Its translation: CASSKGDRVGDTQYF.

This chain links TRBV11-2 with TRBJ1-1; D unresolved. CDR1 and CDR2 from the germline V gene are SGHAT and FQNNGV. With 4 bases removed from V and 5 bases from J, the gap between germline ends came to 8 bases. This CDR3 is 12 amino acids long. The CDR3 here is CASSSIGTEAFF. Written as DNA, the CDR3 is TGTGCCAGCAGCTCCATCGGTACTGAAGCTTTCTTT.

The CDR3 reads CASSREGGTGELFF. In nucleotides, the CDR3 is TGTGCCAGCAGCCGAGAAGGGGGAACCGGGGAGCTGTTTTTT. V gene TRBV11-3 combines with J gene TRBJ2-2; perhaps TRBD1 as D (6 bases). The V gene lost 5 bases and the J gene lost 5 bases, with 12 bases spanning the gap. The CDR3 is 14 amino acids. Looked up from germline, CDR1 is SGHNT and CDR2 is YENEEA.

V is TRBV18 and J is TRBJ1-3; D may be TRBD1 (6 bases). Germline V gives CDR1 KGHSH, CDR2 LQKENI. The CDR3 extends over 16 amino acids. Trimming pared 4 bases from V and 0 bases from J, leaving 13 bases between. The CDR3: CASSRWTASSGNTIYF. DNA for the CDR3: TGTGCCAGCTCACGCTGGACAGCTAGCTCTGGAAACACCATATATTTT.

This chain connects TRBV9 to TRBJ2-2, with 11 bases fitting TRBD1. V lost 4 bases to trimming and J lost 7 bases; unmatched junction nucleotides: 9. This CDR3 has 16 amino acids. Looked up from germline, CDR1 is SGDLS and CDR2 is YYNGEE. As DNA, the CDR3 is TGTGCCAGCAGCACGGGACAGGGGGATCTTGGCGGGGAGCTGTTTTTT. The encoded protein is CASSTGQGDLGGELFF.

Only one count was recorded for this clone. The rearrangement links TRBV4-1 to TRBJ1-2; D not resolved. The CDR3 spans 14 residues. CDR1 is MGHRA, CDR2 YSYEKL, per germline. The V gene lost 2 bases and the J gene lost 6 bases, with 13 bases spanning the gap. The CDR3 region is CASSQLWEPNGYTF. CDR3 coding DNA: TGCGCCAGCAGCCAACTTTGGGAGCCAAATGGCTACACCTTC.

This chain connects TRBV2 to TRBJ2-1; 11 bases map to TRBD2. With 6 bases clipped from V and 8 bases from J, the junction kept 6 bases outside the gene matches. Germline loops: CDR1 SNHLY, CDR2 FYNNEI. The CDR3 extends over 14 amino acids. The CDR3 DNA reads as TGTGCCAGCAGCACTAGCGGGAGTTTGTATGAGCAGTTCTTC. Translated, it gives CASSTSGSLYEQFF.